The T cell receptor beta chain under discussion was sequenced for a study of blood T cell repertoires in COVID-19. This CDR3 spans 12 amino acids. The V gene lost 2 bases and the J gene lost 4 bases, with 3 bases spanning the gap. CDR1 SNHLY and CDR2 FYNNEI come from the germline V gene. The repertoire was sequenced with immunoSEQ multiplex PCR; TCRdb's copy has only in-frame clones and lacks some. The repertoire holds 250,000 to 300,000 clones, with about nine tenths as singletons. This chain joins TRBV2 and TRBJ2-1; the D is unclear. The receptor was isolated from a woman in her forties or fifties who had recovered from COVID-19. Sequencing was carried out using peripheral blood. CDR3 protein: CASSERYNEQFF. The CDR3 nucleotides read TGTGCCAGCAGTGAACGGTACAATGAGCAGTTCTTC.